Presented here are 21 T cell receptor beta chains from one specimen sequenced in a study of OX40 agonist ivuxolimab in advanced cancers. TCRdb's copy holds only in-frame clones and misses some; the assay was immunoSEQ multiplex PCR. This table holds about 60,000 clones, roughly 86% found once. The sample consisted of CD4+ or CD8+ T cells sorted from blood, taken in a trial of the OX40 agonist ivuxolimab. The receptors shown here come from an adult with an advanced solid tumor such as melanoma, head and neck, liver or kidney cancer.

The rearrangement uses TRBV4-1 and TRBJ1-2; tentatively, D is TRBD1 (5 bases). The CDR3 spans 14 residues. CDR1 is MGHRA, CDR2 YSYEKL, per germline. V was trimmed by 3 bases and J by 2 bases, leaving 10 bases between them. The CDR3 nucleotides are TGCGCCAGCAGCCACGGGGGACTGAACTATGGCTACACCTTC. Translating it yields CASSHGGLNYGYTF.

This chain uses TRBV27 with TRBJ1-1; TRBD1 is a possible D gene (5 bases). The ends were cut back, 0 bases at V and 4 bases at J, with 12 bases in the middle. Germline assignment: CDR1 MNHEY and CDR2 SMNVEV (reference sequence). The CDR3 loop spans 15 amino acids. CDR3 region: CASSLSMRGTTEAFF. CDR3 nucleotide sequence: TGTGCCAGCAGTTTATCGATGAGGGGAACCACTGAAGCTTTCTTT.

This chain connects TRBV27 to TRBJ1-4; D is possibly TRBD1 (6 bases). The CDR3 runs to 14 residues. Germline CDR1 reads MNHEY; CDR2 reads SMNVEV (reference sequence). With 5 bases removed from V and 2 bases from J, the gap between germline ends came to 9 bases. The DNA for the CDR3 is TGTGCCAGCAGTGGGGGGCTCACTAATGAAAAACTGTTTTTT. Protein: CASSGGLTNEKLFF.

The rearrangement links TRBV6-1 to TRBJ1-1, with D uncertain. Trimming left V 8 bases short and J 6 bases short, with 16 bases between. Germline assignment: CDR1 MNHNS and CDR2 SASEGT. This CDR3 spans 13 amino acids. The CDR3 is CASGIGRSAEAFF. CDR3 bases: TGTGCCAGCGGCATTGGAAGGAGCGCTGAAGCTTTCTTT.

The chain uses TRBV5-8 and TRBJ1-4; 7 bases match TRBD1. The CDR3 has 15 residues. J lost 7 bases, V lost 4 bases, and 10 bases had no gene match. Germline V lookup: CDR1 SGHTS, CDR2 YDEGEE. The CDR3 spells CASSLQHRGIEKLFF. CDR3 sequence (DNA): TGTGCCAGCAGCCTCCAACACAGGGGAATTGAAAAACTGTTTTTT.

V and J are TRBV7-9 and TRBJ2-7; TRBD1 aligns across 9 bases. CDR3 length: 18 residues. Germline V gene sequence: CDR1 SEHNR, CDR2 FQNEAQ (reference sequence). J gave up 4 bases and V 4 bases, and 17 bases lay outside the gene matches. Written as DNA, the CDR3 is TGTGCCAGCAGCTACTCCGGACAGGGGACCACCGAGACATACGAGCAGTACTTC. Translated: CASSYSGQGTTETYEQYF.

V is TRBV14 and J is TRBJ1-4; TRBD1 is a possible D gene (5 bases). The V and J ends lost 0 bases and 0 bases respectively, with 14 bases between them. Per germline, CDR1 SGHDN and CDR2 FVKESK. The CDR3 contains 18 residues. The CDR3 region is CASSQEPPGYATNEKLFF. CDR3 in DNA: TGTGCCAGCAGCCAAGAGCCGCCAGGGTATGCAACTAATGAAAAACTGTTTTTT.

This chain connects TRBV12-5 to TRBJ2-7; no clear D gene. This CDR3 contains 15 residues. V lost 0 bases, J lost 4 bases, and 13 bases lay in between. Germline CDR1 reads LGHNT; CDR2 reads FRNRAP. CDR3 in DNA: TGTGCTAGTGGTTTGGTACGCGTGGGCTGGTACGAGCAGTACTTC. This translates into CASGLVRVGWYEQYF.

The chain couples TRBV4-2 to TRBJ2-5; D is perhaps TRBD1 (6 bases). Germline loops: CDR1 LGHNA, CDR2 YNFKEQ. V was pared by 8 bases and J by 2 bases, with 9 bases between. The CDR3 contains 12 residues. DNA for the CDR3: TGTGCCAGCCAGGGGCTACAAGAGACCCAGTACTTC. Its translation: CASQGLQETQYF.

The chain links TRBV7-8 to TRBJ1-1, with a weak D call TRBD1 (5 bases). Germline assignment: CDR1 SGHVS and CDR2 FQNEAQ. V dropped 10 bases and J dropped 2 bases, with 14 bases sitting between them. The CDR3 is made up of 13 amino acids. CDR3 sequence reads: CATSRVVNTEAFF. CDR3 sequence (DNA): TGTGCCACCTCCAGGGTAGTAAACACTGAAGCTTTCTTT. Combining the CDR3 with reference TRBV7-8 and TRBJ1-1 gives the whole variable domain GAGVSQSPRYKVAKRGQDVALRCDPISGHVSLFWYQQALGQGPEFLTYFQNEAQLDKSGLPSDRFFAERPEGSVSTLKIQRTQQEDSAVYLCATSRVVNTEAFFGQGTRLTVV.

The rearrangement uses TRBV28 and TRBJ2-7, with no clear D. The CDR3 length is 14 residues. Trimming cost V 4 bases and J 5 bases, with 15 bases left between them. The germline V gene encodes CDR1 MDHEN and CDR2 SYDVKM. CDR3 nucleotides: TGTGCCAGCAGTTCCCGAACTCCTGGCGACGAGCAGTACTTC. Amino acids: CASSSRTPGDEQYF.

V is TRBV5-1 and J is TRBJ2-1; the D is unclear. The CDR3 length is 13 residues. The V gene's germline CDR1 is SGHRS and CDR2 YFSETQ. Between the trimmed V and J ends, which lost 6 bases and 6 bases, there was a span of 13 bases. The CDR3 is CASTGELSNEQFF. The DNA of the CDR3 is TGCGCCAGCACGGGTGAACTAAGCAATGAGCAGTTCTTC.

The CDR3 nucleotides read TGTGCCAGTAGTATTTTAGGGATAACAGTTGGCTACACCTTC. Translating gives CASSILGITVGYTF. The V call is TRBV19, the J call TRBJ1-2; no reliable D call. In germline, CDR1 is LNHDA, CDR2 SQIVND (reference sequence). CDR3 length: 14 residues. V was cut by 3 bases and J by 7 bases, with 15 bases left in between.

The V call is TRBV9, the J call TRBJ1-2; the D gene is possibly TRBD1 (5 bases). Germline V gene sequence: CDR1 SGDLS, CDR2 YYNGEE. Trimming pared 5 bases from V and 6 bases from J, leaving 20 bases between. This CDR3 comprises 15 residues. This CDR3 is CASSLDRGQGNGYTF. CDR3 bases: TGTGCCAGCAGTCTAGATAGAGGGCAGGGAAATGGCTACACCTTC.

The chain links TRBV7-9 to TRBJ1-1; D remains unclear. This CDR3 comprises 13 residues. Germline CDR1 is SEHNR and CDR2 is FQNEAQ (reference sequence). Trimming cost V 3 bases and J 11 bases, with 16 bases left between them. The CDR3 protein is CASSLSETLGAFF. The CDR3 DNA reads as TGTGCCAGCAGCTTGTCGGAGACTTTAGGGGCTTTCTTT.

This rearrangement joins TRBV4-2 to TRBJ1-5, with 7 positions matching TRBD1. The CDR3 runs 15 residues. Germline V gives CDR1 LGHNA, CDR2 YNFKEQ. The ends lost 1 base at V and 4 bases at J; junction bases unmatched: 4. The CDR3 is CASSQGLTGNQPQHF. CDR3 bases: TGTGCCAGCAGCCAAGGGTTGACAGGGAATCAGCCCCAGCATTTT.

The chain employs TRBV19 and TRBJ2-7; 7 nucleotides agree with TRBD1. Per the germline V gene, CDR1 is LNHDA and CDR2 is SQIVND (reference sequence). CDR3 length: 13 residues. The J segment lost 4 bases and the V segment lost 4 bases, leaving 4 bases of the junction unmatched. The CDR3 region is CASSTGGLYEQYF. The CDR3 nucleotides are TGTGCCAGTAGTACAGGGGGTCTATACGAGCAGTACTTC.

The J gene is TRBJ2-1, the V gene TRBV27; D might be TRBD1 or TRBD2, each matching 6 bases. The CDR3 contains 15 residues. V was shortened by 8 bases and J by 2 bases, with 16 bases between the two germline ends. Germline CDR1 reads MNHEY; CDR2 reads SMNVEV (reference sequence). As DNA, the CDR3 is TGTGCCAGCGCCCTAGGAGGGGGGCCCTACAATGAGCAGTTCTTC. This translates into CASALGGGPYNEQFF.

This sequence joins TRBV27 and TRBJ2-1; D may be TRBD1 (6 bases). Germline CDR1 and CDR2: MNHEY and SMNVEV (reference sequence). V was clipped by 8 bases and J by 1 base, with 12 bases between them. The CDR3 is made up of 14 amino acids. The CDR3 spells CASSDRISYNEQFF. CDR3 nucleotides: TGTGCCAGCTCCGACAGGATTTCCTACAATGAGCAGTTCTTC.

The chain links TRBV10-3 to TRBJ1-2; D may be TRBD1 (5 bases). Germline loops: CDR1 ENHRY, CDR2 SYGVKD. The CDR3 runs to 20 residues. V dropped 5 bases and J dropped 6 bases, with 34 bases sitting between them. The CDR3 is CAISLPKWDAERTDPDGYTF. As DNA, the CDR3 is TGTGCCATCAGTTTGCCGAAGTGGGACGCCGAGAGGACGGATCCGGATGGCTACACCTTC.

The V gene is TRBV11-2, the J gene TRBJ2-7; D is unresolved. This CDR3 has 13 amino acids. Trimming left V 2 bases short and J 0 bases short, with 5 bases between. Germline V gene data show CDR1 as SGHAT and CDR2 as FQNNGV. CDR3 sequence: CASSLIGSYEQYF. CDR3 nucleotides: TGTGCCAGCAGCTTAATTGGCTCCTACGAGCAGTACTTC.